The next 12 T cell receptor beta chains were all read from a single sample in a study of CD4 T cells in relation to SARS-CoV-2 and coronaviruses. Clones were read by immunoSEQ multiplex PCR, and TCRdb kept only the in-frame ones, dropping some. The table has some 20,000 clones, about 80% seen once; the top ten hold approximately 13%. CD4+ T cells from unexposed donors were obtained before the COVID-19 pandemic (2011-2018). After about ten days of culture, CD4+ T cells were isolated. Their specific antigens are unknown. The source material was CD4+ T cells from PBMCs, cultured in vitro. Receptor source: a human donor in good health.

The chain uses TRBV2 and TRBJ2-1, with D tentatively TRBD2 (6 bases). This CDR3 has 11 residues. Germline V gene data show CDR1 as SNHLY and CDR2 as FYNNEI. The V gene lost 8 bases and the J gene lost 7 bases, with 9 bases spanning the gap. The CDR3 DNA is TGTGCCAGCGGTGGGGGGAATGAGCAGTTCTTC. Encoded protein: CASGGGNEQFF.

The chain carries TRBV7-9 and TRBJ2-1; a possible D gene is TRBD2 (6 bases). Per the germline V gene, CDR1 is SEHNR and CDR2 is FQNEAQ (reference sequence). V lost 3 bases and J lost 5, with 11 bases in between. The CDR3 length is 14 residues. The CDR3 DNA sequence: TGTGCCAGCAGCTTGTCGGGAGCCAACAATGAGCAGTTCTTC. Encoded protein: CASSLSGANNEQFF. Filled out from reference TRBV7-9 and TRBJ2-1, the complete variable domain reads DTGVSQNPRHKITKRGQNVTFRCDPISEHNRLYWYRQTLGQGPEFLTYFQNEAQLEKSRLLSDRFSAERPKGSFSTLEIQRTEQGDSAMYLCASSLSGANNEQFFGPGTRLTVL.

This clone showed up just once. This chain uses TRBV5-1 with TRBJ2-3; TRBD1 is a possible D gene (6 bases). V gave up 4 bases and J gave up 2 bases, with 20 bases separating them. The CDR3 spans 17 residues. Germline loops: CDR1 SGHRS, CDR2 YFSETQ. CDR3 nucleotides: TGCGCCAGCAGCCTCGGACGGGGACACAAGATCACAGATACGCAGTATTTT. It encodes CASSLGRGHKITDTQYF.

This clone was seen a handful of times. The rearrangement uses TRBV4-1 and TRBJ1-2, with TRBD1 matching 7 bases. With V trimmed by 0 bases and J by 3 bases, 7 bases remained unmatched. Germline V lookup: CDR1 MGHRA, CDR2 YSYEKL. The CDR3 has 16 residues. For the CDR3, the DNA is TGCGCCAGCAGCCAAGAACCGGACAGGAGGTACTATGGCTACACCTTC. This codes for CASSQEPDRRYYGYTF.

V and J are TRBV5-1 and TRBJ2-5; 16 bases line up with TRBD2. The CDR3 has 16 residues. V dropped 3 bases and J dropped 4; count of bases not matched to a gene: 3. In germline, CDR1 is SGHRS, CDR2 YFSETQ. CDR3 coding DNA: TGCGCCAGCAGCTGGGGACTAGCGGGAGGGTTAGAGACCCAGTACTTC. Translating gives CASSWGLAGGLETQYF.

This clone was recorded a few times. V gene TRBV5-4 combines with J gene TRBJ2-1; 7 bases are a match to TRBD2. The CDR3 loop spans 15 amino acids. CDR1 is SGHNT and CDR2 is YYREEE in the germline V gene (reference sequence). V shed 2 bases, J shed 0 bases, and the junction held 2 bases outside the gene matches. CDR3: CASSLAGPSYNEQFF. CDR3 sequence (DNA): TGTGCCAGCAGCTTAGCGGGGCCCTCCTACAATGAGCAGTTCTTC.

V usage is TRBV10-2 and J usage is TRBJ2-2; no firm D call. With 7 bases removed from V and 0 bases from J, the gap between germline ends came to 3 bases. The CDR3 has 12 amino acids. Germline V gives CDR1 WSHSY, CDR2 SAAADI. The CDR3 region is CASTPNTGELFF. The CDR3 DNA sequence: TGCGCCAGCACTCCGAACACCGGGGAGCTGTTTTTT.

This chain links TRBV19 with TRBJ2-2; weak D call: TRBD2 (6 bases). The CDR3 has 15 amino acids. Germline lookup yields CDR1 LNHDA and CDR2 SQIVND (reference sequence). V was pared by 5 bases and J by 1 base, with 11 bases between. This CDR3 is CASSPRGGNTGELFF. The CDR3 nucleotides are TGTGCCAGTAGTCCCCGGGGAGGGAACACCGGGGAGCTGTTTTTT.

J is TRBJ1-3 and V is TRBV5-1; no clear D. Trimming pared 3 bases from V and 4 bases from J, leaving 11 bases between. The CDR3 is 14 amino acids. Per the germline V gene, CDR1 is SGHRS and CDR2 is YFSETQ. The CDR3, as DNA: TGCGCCAGCAGCTCCGGCGGTGAGGGAAACACCATATATTTT. Translated, it gives CASSSGGEGNTIYF. The full variable domain, with the rest looked up from reference TRBV5-1 and TRBJ1-3, is KAGVTQTPRYLIKTRGQQVTLSCSPISGHRSVSWYQQTPGQGLQFLFEYFSETQRNKGNFPGRFSGRQFSNSRSEMNVSTLELGDSALYLCASSSGGEGNTIYFGEGSWLTVV.

The chain couples TRBV19 to TRBJ2-3, with TRBD2 as a possible D gene (6 bases). The CDR3 extends over 13 amino acids. Looked up from germline, CDR1 is LNHDA and CDR2 is SQIVND (reference sequence). Trimming took 5 bases from V and 6 from J, leaving 12 bases between them. CDR3 loop: CASSAGTGDTQYF. The CDR3 DNA sequence: TGTGCCAGTAGTGCCGGGACTGGGGATACGCAGTATTTT.

The chain joins TRBV9 to TRBJ2-3, with TRBD2 as a possible D gene (5 bases). In germline, CDR1 is SGDLS, CDR2 YYNGEE. Trimming stripped 7 bases from V and 1 base from J, with 13 bases between. This CDR3 is built from 14 residues. In DNA, the CDR3 is TGTGCCAGCGCGAGGGCCTGGGGCACAGATACGCAGTATTTT. Translated: CASARAWGTDTQYF. The complete variable domain, with remaining parts taken from reference TRBV9 and TRBJ2-3, reads DSGVTQTPKHLITATGQRVTLRCSPRSGDLSVYWYQQSLDQGLQFLIQYYNGEERAKGNILERFSAQQFPDLHSELNLSSLELGDSALYFCASARAWGTDTQYFGPGTRLTVL.

By sample share, this clone is medium-sized. This sequence joins TRBV30 and TRBJ1-2, with D maybe TRBD1 (5 bases). V was shortened by 8 bases and J by 9 bases, with 10 bases between the two germline ends. The CDR3 loop spans 9 amino acids. Germline loops: CDR1 GTSNPN, CDR2 SVGIG (reference sequence). CDR3 sequence (DNA): TGTGCCGCGGGGGTTAGCTACACCTTC. Amino acids: CAAGVSYTF.